The 27 T cell receptor beta chains below come from one sample, sequenced in a study of high-grade serous ovarian cancer treatment subgroups. Sequenced by immunoSEQ multiplex PCR; TCRdb stores in-frame clones only, minus some. Here the sample spans approximately 40,000 clones, approximately 80% being singletons. Tumor samples were taken before definitive surgery or chemotherapy. Sequenced: tumor tissue. These receptor sequences come from a human donor with high-grade serous ovarian cancer.

The CDR3 protein is CASSLEQGFEAFF. The CDR3 nucleotides are TGCGCCAGCAGCTTGGAACAGGGATTTGAAGCTTTCTTT. V usage is TRBV5-1 and J usage is TRBJ1-1; weak D call: TRBD1 (6 bases). The CDR3 has 13 residues. The V end was cut by 0 bases, the J end by 7 bases, with 10 bases between. Germline assignment: CDR1 SGHRS and CDR2 YFSETQ.

V usage is TRBV7-2 and J usage is TRBJ2-2; no definite D call. V was pared by 5 bases and J by 7 bases, with 11 bases between. From germline, CDR1 is SGHTA and CDR2 FQGNSA. The CDR3 totals 13 residues. CDR3 sequence (DNA): TGTGCCAGCAGCCCTAGTCCCAACGGGGAGCTGTTTTTT. Protein product: CASSPSPNGELFF.

The chain recombines TRBV28 with TRBJ1-2, with D tentatively TRBD1 (5 bases). The V gene lost 1 base and the J gene lost 1 base, with 16 bases spanning the gap. CDR1 is MDHEN and CDR2 is SYDVKM in the germline V gene. This CDR3 comprises 17 residues. CDR3 sequence (DNA): TGTGCCAGCAGTTTATTGTGGGGGAATTGGGATAACTATGGCTACACCTTC. This sequence encodes CASSLLWGNWDNYGYTF.

The chain is built from TRBV30 and TRBJ2-7; 7 nucleotides match TRBD1. The ends lost 4 bases at V and 0 bases at J; junction bases unmatched: 6. The CDR3 runs to 14 residues. CDR1 GTSNPN and CDR2 SVGIG come from the germline V gene (reference sequence). The CDR3 coding sequence is TGTGCCTGGAAGGGAGACAGGGCCTCCTACGAGCAGTACTTC. Protein: CAWKGDRASYEQYF. Looking up the rest from reference TRBV30 and TRBJ2-7 gives the full variable domain: SQTIHQWPATLVQPVGSPLSLECTVEGTSNPNLYWYRQAAGRGLQLLFYSVGIGQISSEVPQNLSASRPQDRQFILSSKKLLLSDSGFYLCAWKGDRASYEQYFGPGTRLTVT.

This clone was observed a few times. The chain has TRBV4-3 and TRBJ1-1; D not resolved. V dropped 7 bases and J dropped 2 bases, with 17 bases sitting between them. Germline V gene sequence: CDR1 LGHNA, CDR2 YSLEER. CDR3 length equals 15 residues. This CDR3 reads CASTLYITSNTEAFF. The CDR3 DNA follows: TGCGCCAGCACCCTATACATAACCTCAAACACTGAAGCTTTCTTT.

The gene calls are TRBV5-1 and TRBJ2-1; 12 positions match TRBD2. This CDR3 spans 16 amino acids. J was trimmed by 6 bases and V by 4 bases; bases with no gene match: 8. Germline assignment: CDR1 SGHRS and CDR2 YFSETQ. As DNA, the CDR3 is TGCGCCAGCAGCGCCGGACCGGGACTAGCGGGCAATGAGCAGTTCTTC. It codes for CASSAGPGLAGNEQFF. Drawing the rest from reference TRBV5-1 and TRBJ2-1, the complete variable domain is KAGVTQTPRYLIKTRGQQVTLSCSPISGHRSVSWYQQTPGQGLQFLFEYFSETQRNKGNFPGRFSGRQFSNSRSEMNVSTLELGDSALYLCASSAGPGLAGNEQFFGPGTRLTVL.

The chain recombines TRBV7-9 with TRBJ1-2; 7 bases line up with TRBD1. J gave up 5 bases and V 5 bases, and 8 bases lay outside the gene matches. Germline loops: CDR1 SEHNR, CDR2 FQNEAQ (reference sequence). The CDR3 is 14 amino acids. This CDR3 reads CASSPIAGGYGYTF. CDR3 in DNA: TGTGCCAGCAGCCCTATCGCAGGGGGTTATGGCTACACCTTC.

This chain connects TRBV2 to TRBJ1-1; D is ambiguous. Looked up from germline, CDR1 is SNHLY and CDR2 is FYNNEI. This CDR3 has 12 amino acids. Between the trimmed V and J ends, which lost 6 bases and 10 bases, there was a span of 15 bases. In nucleotides, the CDR3 is TGTGCCAGCAGAGAGGCCCTCTGGCGAGCTTTCTTT. It translates to CASREALWRAFF.

The V and J genes are TRBV30 and TRBJ2-2; 8 bases match TRBD2. The CDR3 sequence is 15 residues long. Germline CDR1 GTSNPN, CDR2 SVGIG (reference sequence). V gave up 5 bases and J gave up 5 bases; unmatched junction bases: 10. The CDR3 DNA is TGTGCCTGGGGGAAAGGGACTAGGGCAACCGGGGAGCTGTTTTTT. Protein product: CAWGKGTRATGELFF.

The chain carries TRBV6-5 and TRBJ1-2; no clear D. Germline CDR1 is MNHEY and CDR2 is SVGAGI. The CDR3 is made up of 14 amino acids. Trimming pared 2 bases from V and 13 bases from J, leaving 20 bases between. The CDR3, as DNA: TGTGCCAGCAGTTACCGCCCAGACGTGGACTCTCGCACCTTC. Amino acid sequence: CASSYRPDVDSRTF.

V and J are TRBV7-9 and TRBJ2-3; possibly TRBD2 for D (5 bases). This CDR3 is built from 16 residues. Per germline, CDR1 SEHNR and CDR2 FQNEAQ (reference sequence). V lost 1 base and J 4 bases, leaving 15 bases between the germline ends. CDR3 loop: CASSLGQAATADTQYF. CDR3 nucleotide sequence: TGTGCCAGCAGCTTAGGTCAAGCGGCCACGGCAGATACGCAGTATTTT.

This clone was counted only a few times. J is TRBJ1-1 and V is TRBV4-1, with D possibly being TRBD1 (6 bases). With 4 bases removed from V and 3 bases from J, the gap between germline ends came to 12 bases. The CDR3 has 14 amino acids. In germline, CDR1 is MGHRA, CDR2 YSYEKL. In DNA form, the CDR3 reads TGCGCCAGCAGCCCCGCAGGGGAACACACTGAAGCTTTCTTT. Translating gives CASSPAGEHTEAFF.

The rearrangement uses TRBV7-2 and TRBJ2-5; no reliable D call. V lost 5 bases and J 4 bases, leaving 8 bases between the germline ends. CDR3 length: 12 residues. Germline CDR1 and CDR2: SGHTA and FQGNSA. The CDR3 DNA reads TGTGCCAGCAGCGCAGGCCTAGAGACCCAGTACTTC. Protein: CASSAGLETQYF.

The J gene is TRBJ1-4, the V gene TRBV6-6, with 11 bases fitting TRBD1. Germline V gene lookup returns CDR1 MNHNY and CDR2 SVGAGI (reference sequence). This CDR3 region has 16 residues. V lost 5 bases and J lost 8; bases outside the gene matches: 10. CDR3 sequence reads: CASSRNGQGAGEKLFF. The CDR3 DNA reads as TGTGCCAGCAGTAGGAACGGACAGGGGGCAGGAGAAAAACTGTTTTTT.

This rearrangement joins TRBV4-1 to TRBJ2-2, with D maybe TRBD1 (6 bases). The CDR3 has 15 amino acids. The V gene's germline CDR1 is MGHRA and CDR2 YSYEKL. The V and J ends lost 4 bases and 6 bases respectively, with 15 bases between them. CDR3 loop: CASSPRTVGPGELFF. The CDR3 DNA sequence: TGCGCCAGCAGCCCCAGGACAGTGGGACCCGGGGAGCTGTTTTTT.

This chain connects TRBV5-6 to TRBJ2-1; possibly TRBD2 for D (7 bases). V lost 2 bases to trimming and J lost 4 bases, with 25 bases between them. The CDR3 is 19 amino acids. Germline CDR1 SGHDT, CDR2 YYEEEE. In nucleotides, the CDR3 is TGTGCCAGCAGCTTCGGGGGGCTATCACGGCGGGAGTTGTACAATGAGCAGTTCTTC. Translation: CASSFGGLSRRELYNEQFF.

V is TRBV2 and J is TRBJ1-2, with D possibly being TRBD1 (5 bases). V lost 8 bases and J 8 bases, leaving 15 bases between the germline ends. Germline lookup yields CDR1 SNHLY and CDR2 FYNNEI. The CDR3 has 12 residues. The CDR3 spells CASLGPPLGYTF. Here the CDR3 DNA reads TGTGCCAGCCTGGGGCCTCCGCTAGGCTACACCTTC.

V gene TRBV10-2 combines with J gene TRBJ2-2; 13 bases match TRBD2. With V trimmed by 6 bases and J by 4 bases, 8 bases remained unmatched. Germline loops: CDR1 WSHSY, CDR2 SAAADI. CDR3 length: 17 amino acids. CDR3 DNA: TGCGCCAGCAGCGGTATGACTAGCGGGAGGATCACCGGGGAGCTGTTTTTT. The encoded protein is CASSGMTSGRITGELFF.

The rearrangement links TRBV7-8 to TRBJ1-6; D may be TRBD1 (6 bases). The germline CDR1 and CDR2 sequences are SGHVS and FQNEAQ. The CDR3 sequence is 14 residues long. V was cut by 5 bases and J by 5 bases, with 10 bases left in between. In DNA, the CDR3 is TGTGCCAGCAGCCGTAGGGGGGATAATTCACCCCTCCACTTT. Its translation is CASSRRGDNSPLHF.

The gene calls are TRBV4-1 and TRBJ1-4; D not resolved. CDR1 and CDR2 from the germline V gene are MGHRA and YSYEKL. The CDR3 extends over 17 amino acids. V dropped 1 base and J dropped 5 bases, with 17 bases sitting between them. CDR3 sequence reads: CASSQVGWEGDNEKLFF. The CDR3 DNA is TGCGCCAGCAGCCAAGTGGGGTGGGAGGGCGACAATGAAAAACTGTTTTTT.

The table lists this clone with a few counts. The chain combines TRBV2 with TRBJ1-2; the D gene is possibly TRBD1 (6 bases). The CDR3 runs 14 residues. Trimming took off 6 bases at V and 8 bases at J, with 19 bases between the two ends. CDR1 is SNHLY and CDR2 is FYNNEI in the germline V gene. CDR3 sequence (DNA): TGTGCCAGCAGCCTAAGGGACATGGCGGGAGGCTACACCTTC. It specifies CASSLRDMAGGYTF.

The chain employs TRBV11-3 and TRBJ2-1; no clear D. The CDR3 extends over 13 amino acids. With 4 bases removed from V and 3 bases from J, the gap between germline ends came to 7 bases. CDR1 and CDR2 from the germline V gene are SGHNT and YENEEA. In DNA, the CDR3 is TGTGCCAGCAGCTCGCCGGACTACAATGAGCAGTTCTTC. The encoded protein is CASSSPDYNEQFF. The variable domain in full, with the rest retrieved from reference TRBV11-3 and TRBJ2-1, is EAGVVQSPRYKIIEKKQPVAFWCNPISGHNTLYWYLQNLGQGPELLIRYENEEAVDDSQLPKDRFSAERLKGVDSTLKIQPAELGDSAVYLCASSSPDYNEQFFGPGTRLTVL.

The chain carries TRBV28 and TRBJ1-2; D unclear. The V and J ends lost 1 base and 4 bases respectively, with 7 bases between them. Germline V gene data show CDR1 as MDHEN and CDR2 as SYDVKM. The CDR3 is 13 amino acids. CDR3 in amino acids: CASSLSDLYGYTF. The CDR3 region has the DNA TGTGCCAGCAGTTTATCCGACCTCTATGGCTACACCTTC.

The CDR3 is CASSPIAGDRYEQYF. In DNA, the CDR3 is TGTGCCAGCAGCCCAATAGCGGGAGATAGGTACGAGCAGTACTTC. The chain joins TRBV7-2 to TRBJ2-7; 9 nucleotides match TRBD2. V lost 5 bases to trimming and J lost 4 bases; unmatched junction nucleotides: 9. CDR1 SGHTA and CDR2 FQGNSA come from the germline V gene. The CDR3 length is 15 residues. The complete variable domain, with remaining parts taken from reference TRBV7-2 and TRBJ2-7, reads GAGVSQSPSNKVTEKGKDVELRCDPISGHTALYWYRQSLGQGLEFLIYFQGNSAPDKSGLPSDRFSAERTGGSVSTLTIQRTQQEDSAVYLCASSPIAGDRYEQYFGPGTRLTVT.

V gene TRBV11-3 combines with J gene TRBJ1-3, with a possible D match to TRBD1 (5 bases). The CDR3 length is 14 residues. Looked up from germline, CDR1 is SGHNT and CDR2 is YENEEA. Trimming stripped 4 bases from V and 2 bases from J, with 9 bases between. The CDR3 DNA reads as TGTGCCAGCAGCTCACAGGCTGCTGGAAACACCATATATTTT. It yields the protein CASSSQAAGNTIYF.

This rearrangement joins TRBV14 to TRBJ1-4, with TRBD1 identical over 8 bases. CDR3 length: 17 amino acids. Germline V gene data show CDR1 as SGHDN and CDR2 as FVKESK. With V trimmed by 1 base and J by 0 bases, 4 bases remained unmatched. Written as DNA, the CDR3 is TGTGCCAGCAGCCAAGGGGACAGGCAACCAACTAATGAAAAACTGTTTTTT. This codes for CASSQGDRQPTNEKLFF.

The gene calls are TRBV30 and TRBJ2-2; no definite D call. The germline V gene has CDR1 GTSNPN and CDR2 SVGIG (reference sequence). Trimming left V 4 bases short and J 3 bases short, with 18 bases between. CDR3 length: 16 residues. CDR3 region: CAWTPGPAFYTGELFF. As DNA, the CDR3 is TGTGCCTGGACGCCCGGGCCAGCGTTCTACACCGGGGAGCTGTTTTTT.